One and the same sample provided the 28 T cell receptor beta chains below, sequenced in a study of T cell repertoires in cytomegalovirus infection. TCRdb independently ran MiXCR on the reads; one entry per CDR3 protein. Here the sample spans approximately 730,000 distinct CDR3 sequences, 25% to 35% being singletons. For these receptors, no antigen is known. This specimen consisted of cultured CD8+ T cells from PBMCs, obtained from culture after CMV antigen stimulation. These receptors came from a human donor in good health (CMV status not recorded). Some clones in this sample may be carry-over from other donors' samples.

This clonotype appeared a few times. The rearrangement links TRBV6-1 to TRBJ1-5; weak D call: TRBD1 (6 bases). Germline V gene sequence: CDR1 MNHNS, CDR2 SASEGT. This CDR3 spans 15 amino acids. V gave up 6 bases and J gave up 0 bases, with 12 bases separating them. Here the CDR3 reads CASREGDFSNQPQHF. DNA of the CDR3: TGTGCCAGCAGGGAGGGGGACTTTAGCAATCAGCCCCAGCATTTT.

A note on this clonotype: A read error may account for a junction end that differs from germline. The chain couples TRBV7-7 to TRBJ2-1; no clear D. The CDR3 consists of 12 residues. Germline-derived CDR1 and CDR2 are SSHAT and FNYEAQ (reference sequence). DNA for the CDR3: TGTGCTAGCAGCCCGCCGTCGGGTGAGCAGTTCTTC. This encodes CASSPPSGEQFF.

The rearrangement uses TRBV18 and TRBJ2-3; D is possibly TRBD2 (6 bases). The CDR3 loop spans 15 amino acids. Trimming removed 3 bases from V and 6 bases from J, with 16 bases in between. Germline CDR1 reads KGHSH; CDR2 reads LQKENI. The CDR3 region has the DNA TGTGCCAGCTCACCCCTGAGTACTAGCCGGGATACGCAGTATTTT. Its translation: CASSPLSTSRDTQYF.

The chain combines TRBV7-9 with TRBJ2-2; 7 nucleotides agree with TRBD1. CDR3 length: 14 amino acids. Germline CDR1 SEHNR, CDR2 FQNEAQ (reference sequence). V trimming: 5 bases; J trimming: 3 bases; junction bases outside the gene matches: 3. CDR3 DNA sequence: TGTGCCAGCAGCGGACAGGTCGACACCGGGGAGCTGTTTTTT. Protein sequence: CASSGQVDTGELFF.

A note on this clonotype: A much more abundant neighbour one base away suggests this may be a read error. The gene calls are TRBV11-3 and TRBJ2-7; D tentatively fits TRBD1 or TRBD2 (6 bases each). Per the germline V gene, CDR1 is SGHNT and CDR2 is YENEEA. The CDR3 loop spans 13 amino acids. CDR3 nucleotides: TGTGCCTGCAGCTTAGAAGGGGGGAGCGAGCAGTACTTC. As protein: CACSLEGGSEQYF.

This chain links TRBV4-1 with TRBJ2-2; D call uncertain. V was shortened by 5 bases and J by 6 bases, with 13 bases between the two germline ends. CDR3 length equals 14 residues. Germline CDR1 reads MGHRA; CDR2 reads YSYEKL. The chain's CDR3 is CASSWVSVPGELFF. The CDR3 coding sequence is TGCGCCAGCAGCTGGGTTTCGGTCCCCGGGGAGCTGTTTTTT.

This clonotype came up many times. The chain is built from TRBV11-2 and TRBJ2-2; D may be TRBD1 (8 bases). CDR1 and CDR2 (germline): SGHAT, FQNNGV. With 5 bases removed from V and 2 bases from J, the gap between germline ends came to 15 bases. The CDR3 has 16 amino acids. The CDR3 region has the DNA TGTGCCAGCAGCGAGACAGGGGAGGGAAACACCGGGGAGCTGTTTTTT. Its protein is CASSETGEGNTGELFF.

The rearrangement uses TRBV7-9 and TRBJ2-4; 8 bases are shared with TRBD1. After removal of 3 bases from V and 6 bases from J, the junction contained 7 bases not matched to a gene. The germline V gene has CDR1 SEHNR and CDR2 FQNEAQ (reference sequence). This CDR3 comprises 15 residues. The CDR3 protein is CASSLPRTGRNIQYF. The CDR3 nucleotides are TGTGCCAGCAGCTTGCCCCGGACAGGGAGAAACATTCAGTACTTC.

This clonotype appeared many times. The rearrangement uses TRBV7-6 and TRBJ2-2; 8 positions match TRBD2. V lost 6 bases to trimming and J lost 5 bases; unmatched junction nucleotides: 11. The CDR3 runs 16 residues. Germline lookup yields CDR1 SGHVS and CDR2 FNYEAQ. The CDR3, as DNA: TGTGCCAGCAGAGCCTCCGAAGCGGGGGAAACCGGGGAGCTGTTTTTT. Translating it yields CASRASEAGETGELFF.

The table lists this clonotype with a few counts. The CDR3 spells CATSRAAGSETQYF. CDR3 bases: TGTGCCACCAGCAGGGCGGCAGGGTCCGAGACCCAGTACTTC. The chain couples TRBV15 to TRBJ2-5, with D tentatively TRBD1 (5 bases). In germline, CDR1 is LNHNV, CDR2 YYDKDF (reference sequence). The CDR3 spans 14 residues. Trimming removed 3 bases at V and 5 bases at J, with 13 bases between. Complete variable domain (other parts from reference TRBV15 and TRBJ2-5): DAMVIQNPRYQVTQFGKPVTLSCSQTLNHNVMYWYQQKSSQAPKLLFHYYDKDFNNEADTPDNFQSRRPNTSFCFLDIRSPGLGDTAMYLCATSRAAGSETQYFGPGTRLLVL.

The chain carries TRBV7-6 and TRBJ2-7; TRBD1 matches at 12 bases. Germline V lookup: CDR1 SGHVS, CDR2 FNYEAQ. The CDR3 totals 15 residues. V was clipped by 5 bases and J by 7 bases; unmatched bases: 9. The CDR3 is CASSPQGQGAREQYF. CDR3 DNA: TGTGCCAGCAGCCCACAGGGACAGGGGGCGAGAGAGCAGTACTTC.

The rearrangement uses TRBV4-2 and TRBJ2-1; perhaps TRBD2 as D (6 bases). V lost 4 bases and J 3 bases, leaving 13 bases between the germline ends. Germline V CDR1 and CDR2: LGHNA, YNFKEQ. The CDR3 extends over 15 amino acids. This CDR3 reads CASSPSEGFYNEQFF. CDR3 DNA: TGTGCCAGCAGCCCGTCGGAGGGCTTCTACAATGAGCAGTTCTTC.

The chain employs TRBV5-6 and TRBJ2-7; D remains ambiguous. Germline V lookup: CDR1 SGHDT, CDR2 YYEEEE. The CDR3 runs 16 residues. Trimming took off 0 bases at V and 3 bases at J, with 16 bases between the two ends. CDR3 sequence (DNA): TGTGCCAGCAGCTTGGATGGGGTGAGGACCCTCTACGAGCAGTACTTC. It is translated as CASSLDGVRTLYEQYF.

This chain uses TRBV7-9 with TRBJ2-2; D might be TRBD1 (6 bases). The CDR3 is made up of 16 amino acids. Germline V gene lookup returns CDR1 SEHNR and CDR2 FQNEAQ (reference sequence). Trimming stripped 2 bases from V and 0 bases from J, with 10 bases between. The DNA of the CDR3 is TGTGCCAGCAGCTTAAAACAGGGTCCGAACACCGGGGAGCTGTTTTTT. The encoded protein is CASSLKQGPNTGELFF.

This clonotype came up a few times. V is TRBV7-9 and J is TRBJ1-5; maybe TRBD1 (5 bases). The CDR3 has 16 residues. The germline CDR1 and CDR2 sequences are SEHNR and FQNEAQ (reference sequence). V was clipped by 2 bases and J by 2 bases, with 13 bases between them. This chain's CDR3 is CASSLSGRVGNQPQHF. The CDR3, as DNA: TGTGCCAGCAGCTTAAGTGGCAGGGTAGGCAATCAGCCCCAGCATTTT.

This sequence joins TRBV7-6 and TRBJ2-5; no definite D call. Germline V gene lookup returns CDR1 SGHVS and CDR2 FNYEAQ. V dropped 5 bases and J dropped 4 bases, with 5 bases sitting between them. The CDR3 totals 11 residues. The CDR3 bases are TGTGCCAGCAGCCCGATAGAGACCCAGTACTTC. Translating it yields CASSPIETQYF.

This clonotype was seen many times. The chain joins TRBV6-6 to TRBJ1-1; no clear D. The CDR3 sequence is 13 residues long. Trimming shortened V by 6 bases and J by 2 bases, and 10 bases separated the two germline ends. Germline assignment: CDR1 MNHNY and CDR2 SVGAGI (reference sequence). The CDR3 region has the DNA TGTGCCAGCAGCCGAGGGAGTAACACTGAAGCTTTCTTT. Translated, it gives CASSRGSNTEAFF.

V is TRBV4-3 and J is TRBJ1-1; the D is unclear. The CDR3 is made up of 16 amino acids. Trimming removed 1 base at V and 1 base at J, with 13 bases between. Germline V gene lookup returns CDR1 LGHNA and CDR2 YSLEER. CDR3 protein: CASSQVPGSSNTEAFF. CDR3 bases: TGCGCCAGCAGCCAAGTTCCTGGCAGTTCGAACACTGAAGCTTTCTTT.

Ten or more counts support this clonotype. The chain carries TRBV7-2 and TRBJ1-5; weak D call: TRBD1 (6 bases). The CDR3 consists of 15 residues. Germline lookup yields CDR1 SGHTA and CDR2 FQGNSA. V was cut by 1 base and J by 6 bases, with 13 bases left in between. CDR3: CASSLVPQGIQPQHF. CDR3 nucleotide sequence: TGTGCCAGCAGCTTAGTGCCTCAGGGGATTCAGCCCCAGCATTTT.

V gene TRBV6-5 combines with J gene TRBJ1-2; weak D call: TRBD1 (5 bases). CDR1 and CDR2 from the germline V gene are MNHEY and SVGAGI. The CDR3 is 17 amino acids. Trimming pared 6 bases from V and 0 bases from J, leaving 20 bases between. Written as DNA, the CDR3 is TGTGCCAGCAGGGTCGGGGGAGAGGAAAGACCTAACTATGGCTACACCTTC. Amino acid sequence: CASRVGGEERPNYGYTF.

This clonotype was detected ten times or more. V and J are TRBV7-9 and TRBJ1-2; 8 bases fit TRBD1. V trimming: 4 bases; J trimming: 7 bases; junction bases outside the gene matches: 14. Per germline, CDR1 SEHNR and CDR2 FQNEAQ (reference sequence). The CDR3 contains 16 residues. CDR3 sequence: CASSSLGVDRVVGYTF. DNA for the CDR3: TGTGCCAGCAGCTCATTAGGGGTGGACAGGGTAGTTGGCTACACCTTC.

This rearrangement joins TRBV7-8 to TRBJ1-2, with D possibly matching TRBD1 (6 bases). CDR3 length equals 13 residues. V lost 5 bases, J lost 8 bases, and 15 bases lay in between. Germline V gene lookup returns CDR1 SGHVS and CDR2 FQNEAQ. This CDR3 is CASSLGGPPGYTF. CDR3 sequence (DNA): TGTGCCAGCAGCCTAGGGGGACCGCCGGGCTACACCTTC.

V gene TRBV2 combines with J gene TRBJ2-3; TRBD1 might be the D (6 bases). V was trimmed by 4 bases and J by 3 bases, leaving 20 bases between them. Germline CDR1 is SNHLY and CDR2 is FYNNEI. The CDR3 is made up of 17 amino acids. DNA of the CDR3: TGTGCCAGCAGTGCGAATCGTCTGGGGGCACGGACAGATACGCAGTATTTT. As protein: CASSANRLGARTDTQYF.

J is TRBJ2-1 and V is TRBV7-9; TRBD2 aligns across 7 bases. The CDR3 runs 15 residues. Germline CDR1 and CDR2: SEHNR and FQNEAQ (reference sequence). Trimming cost V 3 bases and J 3 bases; bases outside gene matches: 5. In DNA form, the CDR3 reads TGTGCCAGCAGCTTTGTGTCTAGCGGCTACAATGAGCAGTTCTTC. Amino acids: CASSFVSSGYNEQFF.

V and J are TRBV7-9 and TRBJ1-4, with a tentative D call TRBD1 (5 bases). The CDR3 loop spans 15 amino acids. Germline V gene lookup returns CDR1 SEHNR and CDR2 FQNEAQ (reference sequence). V was cut by 4 bases and J by 7 bases, with 16 bases left in between. The CDR3 nucleotides are TGTGCCAGCAGCTACCCCGGGGAGGGGTTTGAAAAACTGTTTTTT. This codes for CASSYPGEGFEKLFF.

This clonotype was detected many times. This rearrangement joins TRBV7-9 to TRBJ2-7; TRBD1 agrees at 8 bases. V was clipped by 5 bases and J by 2 bases; unmatched bases: 14. The CDR3 is 17 amino acids. Germline lookup yields CDR1 SEHNR and CDR2 FQNEAQ (reference sequence). CDR3 amino acids: CASSPRTGFGAPYEQYV. CDR3 DNA: TGTGCCAGCAGCCCGCGGACAGGGTTCGGGGCCCCCTACGAGCAGTACGTC.

The chain combines TRBV7-8 with TRBJ2-7, with D possibly TRBD2 on 5 matching bases. CDR1 SGHVS and CDR2 FQNEAQ come from the germline V gene. The V end lost 5 bases, the J end lost 2 bases, and 13 bases lay between the germline ends. The CDR3 consists of 14 residues. The CDR3 DNA reads as TGTGCCAGCAGCCCAACCCCTAGCCCCTACGAGCAGTACTTC. Translating gives CASSPTPSPYEQYF.

The count of this clonotype is one. Here the CDR3 reads CSAGLAGEPSETQYF. CDR3 in DNA: TGCAGTGCTGGACTAGCGGGGGAACCAAGTGAGACCCAGTACTTC. The genes are TRBV20-1 and TRBJ2-5; TRBD2 aligns across 13 bases. CDR1 and CDR2 from the germline V gene are DFQATT and SNEGSKA (reference sequence). The V segment lost 5 bases and the J segment 5 bases; nucleotides outside the gene matches: 8. CDR3 length: 15 amino acids.